The rows below give T cell receptor beta chains drawn from one sample of a study of blood T cell repertoires in COVID-19. The table came from immunoSEQ multiplex PCR; TCRdb's copy has only in-frame clones and leaves some out. The sample yields roughly 150,000 clones, 65% to 85% seen once. Sequenced sample: PBMCs or T cells enriched from blood (not recorded which). The receptors were sampled from a man between 70 and 80 years old who had been exposed to COVID-19. The CDR3 runs from the conserved cysteine through the conserved F or W. The order of the fields is V gene, J gene, clone size, D gene, CDR3 protein, CDR3 DNA. The D gene is left open where the match is weak. Only part of the rows carry a size: once, few, many, or a class if the clone is expanded.

>TRBV5-4|TRBJ2-7|NA|NA
CASSWGGAGISYEQYF
TGTGCCAGCAGCTGGGGTGGGGCAGGAATTTCCTACGAGCAGTACTTC
>TRBV28|TRBJ2-7|once|NA
CASSSFGVSSYEQYF
TGTGCCAGCAGTTCATTCGGTGTGAGCTCCTACGAGCAGTACTTC
>TRBV2|TRBJ2-7|NA|TRBD1
CASSTGTGRSYEQYF
TGTGCCAGCAGTACCGGGACAGGGCGTTCCTACGAGCAGTACTTC
>TRBV5-1|TRBJ1-1|once|NA
CASTEQDPYLSGAFF
TGCGCCAGCACGGAACAGGATCCGTATCTATCAGGAGCTTTCTTT
>TRBV5-1|TRBJ2-3|NA|NA
CASSFSQATDTQYF
TGCGCCAGCAGCTTCTCCCAGGCCACAGATACGCAGTATTTT
>TRBV14|TRBJ1-1|NA|TRBD1
CASSETGQPSTEAFF
TGTGCCAGCAGCGAGACGGGACAGCCCTCCACTGAAGCTTTCTTT
>TRBV2|TRBJ1-2|NA|TRBD1
CASSAGGQGARSYGYTF
TGTGCCAGCAGTGCGGGGGGACAGGGGGCGAGAAGCTATGGCTACACCTTC
>TRBV9|TRBJ2-7|NA|NA
CASSPSTGYEQYF
TGTGCCAGCAGCCCATCAACTGGCTACGAGCAGTACTTC
>TRBV9|TRBJ1-2|NA|TRBD1
CASSVSRVGQEGIYGYTF
TGTGCCAGCAGCGTATCCCGGGTCGGACAGGAGGGGATCTATGGCTACACCTTC
>TRBV19|TRBJ2-6|NA|NA
CASRTSPGGLTGANVLTF
TGTGCCAGTAGGACCTCGCCAGGTGGGCTTACTGGGGCCAACGTCCTGACTTTC
>TRBV9|TRBJ2-3|NA|TRBD1
CASSVGQGTDTQYF
TGTGCCAGCAGCGTTGGACAGGGGACAGATACGCAGTATTTT
>TRBV19|TRBJ1-5|NA|NA
CASSILEASQPQHF
TGTGCCAGTAGTATCCTTGAGGCAAGTCAGCCCCAGCATTTT
>TRBV19|TRBJ1-3|once|NA
CASTWGEAGGNTIYF
TGTGCCAGCACCTGGGGGGAGGCAGGTGGAAACACCATATATTTT
>TRBV7-8|TRBJ2-2|NA|NA
CASSPTRMSPTGELFF
TGTGCCAGCAGCCCAACACGAATGTCCCCCACCGGGGAGCTGTTTTTT
>TRBV5-4|TRBJ2-5|NA|NA
CASSSPSDLIGTRTQYF
TGTGCCAGCAGCTCACCTTCGGACCTAATCGGGACACGGACCCAGTACTTC
>TRBV28|TRBJ1-1|few|NA
CASSLGNKYTEAFF
TGTGCCAGCAGTTTAGGTAACAAGTACACTGAAGCTTTCTTT
>TRBV6-2/TRBV6-3|TRBJ2-7|once|NA
CASSYSAGQATYEQYF
TGTGCCAGCAGTTACTCCGCGGGTCAAGCAACTTACGAGCAGTACTTC
>TRBV5-4|TRBJ2-3|NA|TRBD2
CASRETLAGGKDTQYF
TGTGCCAGCAGAGAAACCCTAGCGGGAGGGAAGGATACGCAGTATTTT
>TRBV19|TRBJ2-2|NA|TRBD1
CASSIRAGTGYAGELFF
TGTGCCAGTAGTATCCGGGCCGGGACAGGGTATGCCGGGGAGCTGTTTTTT
>TRBV7-9|TRBJ2-1|few|NA
CASVGEGGDVGEQFF
TGTGCCAGCGTAGGAGAAGGGGGGGATGTAGGTGAGCAGTTCTTC
>TRBV10-3|TRBJ2-7|NA|TRBD1
CAISDPGQAAYEQYF
TGTGCCATCAGTGATCCGGGACAGGCCGCCTACGAGCAGTACTTC
>TRBV19|TRBJ1-5|NA|NA
CASSIQGNNQPQHF
TGTGCCAGTAGTATACAGGGGAACAATCAGCCCCAGCATTTT
>TRBV4-1|TRBJ1-5|NA|NA
CASSLTFSLDTGVQSIPHF
TGCGCCAGCAGCCTAACTTTCTCTCTCGACACGGGAGTGCAATCAATCCCCCATTTT
>TRBV19|TRBJ2-6|NA|TRBD1
CASRGQGPPGANVLTF
TGTGCCAGTAGGGGACAGGGCCCCCCTGGGGCCAACGTCCTGACTTTC
>TRBV15|TRBJ2-7|NA|TRBD2
CATSRGGLAAHEQYF
TGTGCCACCAGCAGAGGTGGACTAGCGGCCCACGAGCAGTACTTC
>TRBV7-3|TRBJ2-1|NA|TRBD1
CASSLIGGLSYNEQFF
TGTGCCAGCAGCTTAATAGGGGGCCTCTCCTACAATGAGCAGTTCTTC
>TRBV3-1/TRBV3-2|TRBJ1-2|NA|TRBD1
CASSQGRQGYGYTF
TGTGCCAGCAGCCAAGGGAGACAGGGGTATGGCTACACCTTC
>TRBV18|TRBJ2-3|once|TRBD2
CASSPRAGSTDTQYF
TGTGCCAGCTCACCCCGAGCGGGATCCACAGATACGCAGTATTTT
>TRBV7-2|TRBJ1-1|NA|NA
CASTPGGSNTEAFF
TGTGCCAGCACCCCTGGGGGGTCGAACACTGAAGCTTTCTTT
>TRBV3-1/TRBV3-2|TRBJ2-7|NA|TRBD2
CASSQGFSGRTGEQYF
TGTGCCAGCAGCCAAGGGTTTAGCGGGAGGACTGGAGAGCAGTACTTC
>TRBV5-4|TRBJ1-6|NA|NA
CASSQGHERNSALHF
TGTGCCAGCTCCCAGGGGCACGAGCGGAATTCGGCCCTCCACTTT
>TRBV5-1|TRBJ2-5|NA|NA
CASSWQEEGETQYF
TGCGCCAGCTCATGGCAGGAGGAAGGAGAGACCCAGTACTTC
>TRBV5-5|TRBJ1-1|NA|TRBD1
CASSWMTGDTEAFF
TGTGCCAGCAGCTGGATGACAGGGGACACTGAAGCTTTCTTT
>TRBV5-4|TRBJ2-5|NA|TRBD1
CASSGGQGASETQYF
TGTGCCAGCAGCGGAGGGCAGGGGGCGTCGGAGACCCAGTACTTC
>TRBV29-1|TRBJ1-5|once|TRBD1
CSVVTGGSQPQHF
TGCAGCGTTGTTACAGGGGGGAGCCAGCCCCAGCATTTT